The clone carrying this T cell receptor (beta chain) appeared a single time. Its antigen is unidentified. This entry belongs to a study of T cell responses to AZD1222 COVID-19 vaccine. Method: immunoSEQ multiplex PCR; TCRdb's copy keeps in-frame clones and lacks some. The data show some 120,000 clones, around 87% seen once. General study points: Just a handful of AZD1222 recipients tested seropositive at baseline.

This clonotype was sampled from an adult in good health. Sample: peripheral blood, taken on day 0 of AZD1222 vaccination.

The DNA of the CDR3 is TGTGCCAGCAGCGGGAGGCGTCACGGGGACCCCACTGAAGCTTTCTTT. Translating gives CASSGRRHGDPTEAFF. The rearrangement links TRBV21-1 to TRBJ1-1. TRBV21-1 is a listed pseudogene. This CDR3 contains 16 residues.